This T cell receptor (beta chain) derives from a study of T cells in Graves' hyperthyroidism and ophthalmopathy. Amplification targeted TCR beta CDR3 regions from RNA transcripts. A set of HTBI primers served as the primers for a first-round RT-PCR of the TCR CDR3. TCRdb used MiXCR to reprocess the multiplex PCR reads, holding one entry per CDR3 protein. The sample contains more than 500,000 distinct CDR3 sequences, approximately 16% of which appear only once. The CDR3 runs to 15 residues. Germline V gene sequence: CDR1 MNHEY, CDR2 SVGEGT. J gave up 6 bases and V 1 base, and 9 bases lay outside the gene matches.

The TCR sequence derives from a woman in her twenties or thirties with Graves' ophthalmopathy. The material sequenced was blood. The gene calls are TRBV6-2 or TRBV6-3 and TRBJ2-7; the match to TRBD1 covers 7 bases. The CDR3 DNA sequence: TGTGCCAGCAGTTACTACCGGGACAGCTTCGCCGAGCAGTACTTC. This codes for CASSYYRDSFAEQYF.